What follows is one TCR beta chain and its context. The clone's antigen remains unknown. Base qualities are not recorded, but no much larger clone differs from it by a single base. Trimming takes 2 bases off V and 4 bases off J; junction bases not matched to a gene: 5. CDR1 SGHNT and CDR2 YYREEE were looked up in the germline V gene (reference sequence). The CDR3 numbers 14 residues from cysteine through phenylalanine. Of the read, only the CDR3 DNA is kept; its 42 bases are in frame from base 1. This record comes from a study of CD39 and CD103 CD8 tumor-infiltrating T cells (dated by TCRdb to 2017 to 2018). The study in broad terms: The repertoire comparisons shown came from four patients: one with an HPV-positive HNSCC, one with an HPV-negative HNSCC, one with ovarian cancer and one with melanoma. Deep sequencing of TCRbeta CDR3 was used to compare the repertoires of CD8 TIL subsets, defined by CD103 and CD39, with those of peripheral memory CD8 T cells. Results the study describes overall, beyond this receptor: Clonotypes from DP TILs were seldom detected in blood or uninvolved lymph node, while clonotypes from DN TILs overlapped to a large extent with peripheral memory CD8 repertoires. Compared with DN and SP CD8 TILs and with blood memory CD8 T cells, DP CD8 TILs appeared more oligoclonal, with the top 30 clonotypes covering roughly 55-90%.

For each subset, genomic DNA was extracted from around 10,000 to 100,000 sorted cells using the DNeasy Blood and Tissue Kit. TCRbeta V-J or V-D-J regions were sequenced and mapped by the immunoSEQ service, with coverage above 10x per sample. From the authors' description of their analysis: Analysis was limited to productive rearrangements exported from the immunoSEQ Analyzer platform, and clonality was evaluated on the 500 most abundant clones. The Morisita-Horn similarity index and the Jaccard index were used to quantify repertoire overlap between populations. Morisita-Horn similarity between CD8 T-cell subset TCR repertoires was measured in about 6 cancer patients. Held by TCRdb, this immuneACCESS table contains in-frame sequences only and omits some clones. Under half of the omission traces to an unresolved V gene where checked; the cause of the rest is unknown. The DNA was the basis for D and trimming; V, J and clone size are from that table. The sample table lists 2,500 to 3,000 clones, 83% of them with a count of one. The ten most abundant clones make up approximately 21% of the sample.

At the time samples were collected, the patients were not on therapy, although their prior treatments varied from chemotherapy, radiotherapy, surgery and immunotherapy to none at all. After thawing, cells went through T lymphocyte enrichment using a negative-selection kit, with EpCAM beads added for tumor-infiltrating lymphocytes. For the CD8 TIL subsets, CD3+CD4-CD8+CD45RA- cells were FACS-sorted and divided into DN, SP and DP based on their expression of CD39 and CD103. Tumor specimens were minced and digested with hyaluronidase, collagenase and DNase for 1 h, filtered, Ficoll-enriched and cryopreserved. Populations were sorted on a FACSAria II to approximately 99% purity, and cell pellets were frozen without culture for TCR sequencing.

Sequenced material: CD39- CD103- CD8+ T cells sorted from the tumor. The label giving this sample's cell subset or site can be read as: CD103-CD39- double-negative CD45RA- CD8 T cells. The receptor was isolated from a human donor with head and neck squamous cell carcinoma. The chain joins TRBV5-4 to TRBJ1-1, and TRBD1 aligns with 7 junction nucleotides. The DNA sequence is given as TGTGCCAGCAGCTTCGACAGGGAAGGCACTGAAGCTTTCTTT. Its coded protein is CASSFDREGTEAFF.